Detailed here is one T cell receptor (beta chain). Its antigen remains unknown. The data belong to a study of shared clonotypes between healthy human individuals. Findings and limits, study-wide: Sequencing depth was a factor that was expected to affect clonotype sharing among donors.

Each of the donors was a healthy adult who was HIV-negative and had not had a recent acute infection or vaccination. The CDR3 covers 17 residues. Genomic DNA belonging to each subset was distributed in equal measure over several immunoSEQ plates. Ten immunoSEQ deep assay plates were used to sequence unsorted PBMC DNA. The table came from immunoSEQ multiplex PCR; TCRdb's copy has only in-frame clones and leaves some out. In the table there are about 490,000 clones, about 82% of which are singletons. The V call is TRBV1, the J call TRBJ1-4; the D call in the table, TRBD1, was not verified against the DNA. TRBV1 is recorded as a pseudogene. What was sequenced was PBMCs. This receptor was obtained from a woman between 35 and 50 years old in good health. Some clones in this sample may be carry-over from other donors' samples. The CDR3 spells CTSSPQPPQTTNEKLFF. CDR3 DNA sequence: TGCACCAGCAGCCCCCAACCACCACAGACAACTAATGAAAAACTGTTTTTT.